This TCR beta chain comes out of a study of blood T cell repertoires in COVID-19. Sequencing used immunoSEQ multiplex PCR; TCRdb keeps in-frame clones, though not all of them. Of a few hundred thousand clones in the sample, around 87% are singletons; the top ten hold 4%. Germline V gene lookup returns CDR1 MGHRA and CDR2 YSYEKL. The CDR3 runs to 19 residues. The ends lost 4 bases at V and 8 bases at J; junction bases unmatched: 19. This clone was observed a single time. The sequenced sample was peripheral blood. The clonotype was recovered from a woman aged 45-59 years with active or convalescent COVID-19. V is TRBV4-1 and J is TRBJ1-6, with 8 positions matching TRBD1. As DNA, the CDR3 is TGCGCCAGCAGCCTGAGTTACGAAAGACAGGGGCTGACAGATTCACCCCTCCACTTT. Its translation is CASSLSYERQGLTDSPLHF.